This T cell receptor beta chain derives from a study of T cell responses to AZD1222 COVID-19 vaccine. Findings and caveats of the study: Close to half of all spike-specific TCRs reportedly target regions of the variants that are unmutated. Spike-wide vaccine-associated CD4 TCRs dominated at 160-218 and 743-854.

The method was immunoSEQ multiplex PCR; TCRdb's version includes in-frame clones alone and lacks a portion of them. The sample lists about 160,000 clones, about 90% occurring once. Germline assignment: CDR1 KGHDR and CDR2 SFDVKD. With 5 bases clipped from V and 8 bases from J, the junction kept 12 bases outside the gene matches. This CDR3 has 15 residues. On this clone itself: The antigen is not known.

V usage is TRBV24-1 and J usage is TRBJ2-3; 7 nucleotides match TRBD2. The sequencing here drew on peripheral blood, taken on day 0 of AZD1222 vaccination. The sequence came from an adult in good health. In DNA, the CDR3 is TGTGCCACCAGTGGGGTAGCGGGCGGCCGGTCTACGCAGTATTTT. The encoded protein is CATSGVAGGRSTQYF.